These 22 T cell receptor beta chains share one sample of origin, sequenced in a study of blood T cell repertoires in COVID-19. Profiled with immunoSEQ multiplex PCR; TCRdb holds only in-frame clones, not every one. In the table there are under 110,000 clones, about 89% of which are singletons. Sequencing input: peripheral blood. These receptor sequences come from a man aged 50 to 60 with acute or convalescent COVID-19.

The chain couples TRBV6-5 to TRBJ1-1; 11 nucleotides align to TRBD1. Germline V gives CDR1 MNHEY, CDR2 SVGAGI. CDR3 length equals 15 residues. J gave up 6 bases and V 7 bases, and 10 bases lay outside the gene matches. The CDR3 sequence: CASIGSRDRGAEAFF. The CDR3 coding sequence is TGTGCCAGCATTGGCTCACGGGACAGGGGGGCTGAAGCTTTCTTT.

The V gene is TRBV7-9, the J gene TRBJ2-5, with D uncertain. The germline V gene has CDR1 SEHNR and CDR2 FQNEAQ (reference sequence). The CDR3 contains 11 residues. Trimming removed 10 bases from V and 1 base from J, with 7 bases in between. Here the CDR3 reads CATRSQETQYF. Here the CDR3 DNA reads TGTGCCACGCGGTCCCAAGAGACCCAGTACTTC.

The chain carries TRBV20-1 and TRBJ2-7, with D unresolved. The germline CDR1 and CDR2 sequences are DFQATT and SNEGSKA (reference sequence). The CDR3 consists of 13 residues. V gave up 3 bases and J gave up 2 bases, with 11 bases separating them. CDR3 sequence reads: CSASPTATYEQYF. Here the CDR3 DNA reads TGCAGTGCTAGTCCAACAGCAACCTACGAGCAGTACTTC.

This clone appeared a few times. The chain joins TRBV7-2 to TRBJ1-2, with no clear D. The CDR3 length is 16 residues. The V and J ends lost 2 bases and 0 bases respectively, with 13 bases between them. The germline V gene has CDR1 SGHTA and CDR2 FQGNSA. The CDR3 here is CASSLSYRRANYGYTF. The CDR3 DNA reads as TGTGCCAGCAGCTTATCTTACCGTAGAGCTAACTATGGCTACACCTTC.

This clone was observed once. The chain's CDR3 is CASRDRGRGNTEAFF. In DNA form, the CDR3 reads TGTGCCAGCCGGGACAGGGGGCGGGGGAACACTGAAGCTTTCTTT. This sequence joins TRBV11-2 and TRBJ1-1, with 12 bases that match TRBD1. Unmatched junction bases numbered 5, after V lost 8 bases and J lost 1 base. This CDR3 has 15 residues. Looked up from germline, CDR1 is SGHAT and CDR2 is FQNNGV.

The V and J genes are TRBV19 and TRBJ1-1; no clear D gene. Germline V gene sequence: CDR1 LNHDA, CDR2 SQIVND (reference sequence). V gave up 4 bases and J gave up 4 bases, with 10 bases separating them. CDR3 length: 13 residues. Here the CDR3 DNA reads TGTGCCAGTAGTAGAAGACAAGGCACTGAAGCTTTCTTT. As protein: CASSRRQGTEAFF.

This chain uses TRBV28 with TRBJ2-1; possible D gene TRBD1, 5 bases. Trimming cost V 6 bases and J 7 bases, with 7 bases left between them. Germline V gives CDR1 MDHEN, CDR2 SYDVKM. This CDR3 spans 11 amino acids. DNA for the CDR3: TGTGCCAGCAGCCAGGGAAATGAGCAGTTCTTC. Encoded protein: CASSQGNEQFF.

The chain has TRBV19 and TRBJ1-2, with TRBD1 matching 11 bases. Germline V gene data show CDR1 as LNHDA and CDR2 as SQIVND (reference sequence). The trim removed 1 base at V and 5 bases at J, leaving 9 bases unmatched. This CDR3 spans 17 amino acids. CDR3 sequence: CASSIGRDRGVRYGYTF. For the CDR3, the DNA is TGTGCCAGTAGTATAGGCCGGGACAGGGGGGTACGGTATGGCTACACCTTC.

The chain links TRBV3-1 (or the pseudogene TRBV3-2) to TRBJ1-5, with a weak D call TRBD1 (5 bases). The germline gives CDR1 LGHDT, CDR2 YNNKEL (reference sequence). The CDR3 is made up of 14 amino acids. Deletions cut 3 bases from V and 7 bases from J, with 13 bases between. The CDR3 reads CASSQGGSGQPQHF. CDR3 coding DNA: TGTGCCAGCAGCCAGGGGGGGTCAGGCCAGCCCCAGCATTTT.

This sequence joins TRBV6-6 and TRBJ1-4, with 8 bases identical to TRBD1. Per the germline V gene, CDR1 is MNHNY and CDR2 is SVGAGI (reference sequence). The trim removed 8 bases at V and 10 bases at J, leaving 12 bases unmatched. The CDR3 loop spans 14 amino acids. CDR3 sequence: CASGRTGLVGKLFF. In DNA form, the CDR3 reads TGTGCCAGCGGCCGGACAGGGTTAGTTGGAAAACTGTTTTTT.

V is TRBV6-5 and J is TRBJ2-5; 8 positions agree with TRBD2. The V gene end was trimmed by 0 bases and the J gene end by 5 bases; junction bases not matched to a gene: 8. The CDR3 is 16 amino acids. CDR1 is MNHEY and CDR2 is SVGAGI in the germline V gene. CDR3 sequence (DNA): TGTGCCAGCAGTTACTCGATACTAGCGGCGGGGGAGACCCAGTACTTC. Amino acid sequence: CASSYSILAAGETQYF.

This clone turned up a few times. J is TRBJ2-3 and V is TRBV15; 9 positions agree with TRBD1. J gave up 0 bases and V 5 bases, and 6 bases lay outside the gene matches. The CDR3 has 16 residues. Germline CDR1 reads LNHNV; CDR2 reads YYDKDF (reference sequence). As DNA, the CDR3 is TGTGCCACCAGCGTTGGGGACAGGGCCAGCACAGATACGCAGTATTTT. Protein sequence: CATSVGDRASTDTQYF.

The rearrangement uses TRBV28 and TRBJ1-1; D is perhaps TRBD1 (5 bases). With 8 bases removed from V and 6 bases from J, the gap between germline ends came to 10 bases. Germline loops: CDR1 MDHEN, CDR2 SYDVKM. This CDR3 is 11 amino acids long. CDR3 amino acids: CASRGKPEAFF. As DNA, the CDR3 is TGTGCCAGCCGGGGGAAACCTGAAGCTTTCTTT.

This chain links TRBV19 with TRBJ2-1; the D is unclear. The germline V gene has CDR1 LNHDA and CDR2 SQIVND (reference sequence). The CDR3 totals 14 residues. The V and J ends lost 3 bases and 3 bases respectively, with 9 bases between them. The CDR3 DNA reads as TGTGCCAGTAGTATTGGCCAGATCTACAATGAGCAGTTCTTC. This translates into CASSIGQIYNEQFF.

J is TRBJ2-7 and V is TRBV6-5, with D hard to call. Per germline, CDR1 MNHEY and CDR2 SVGAGI. CDR3 size: 12 residues. Trimming removed 6 bases at V and 3 bases at J, with 9 bases between. CDR3 in DNA: TGTGCCAGCAGCCGCGACAACTACGAGCAGTACTTC. It translates to CASSRDNYEQYF.

The CDR3 region is CAIHQGRRLYGYTF. CDR3 sequence (DNA): TGTGCCATCCACCAGGGCAGGCGGTTGTATGGCTACACCTTC. This chain connects TRBV21-1 to TRBJ1-2; the table's TRBD1 call for D was not verified on the DNA. TRBV21-1 is a known pseudogene. The CDR3 is 14 residues long.

This clone was observed a single time. This chain connects TRBV4-2 to TRBJ1-1; 7 positions agree with TRBD1. CDR1 and CDR2 (germline): LGHNA, YNFKEQ. The V gene end was trimmed by 2 bases and the J gene end by 0 bases; junction bases not matched to a gene: 6. This CDR3 contains 16 residues. CDR3 in DNA: TGTGCCAGCAGCCAACCGTCGGGACAGATGAACACTGAAGCTTTCTTT. Its protein is CASSQPSGQMNTEAFF.

V is TRBV2 and J is TRBJ1-1; 7 nucleotides match TRBD1. There are 14 residues in the CDR3. The junction had 8 bases not matched to a gene; V was cut back by 2 bases and J by 8 bases. Per the germline V gene, CDR1 is SNHLY and CDR2 is FYNNEI. The CDR3 spells CASSERRRGQEAFF. The CDR3 DNA is TGTGCCAGCAGTGAACGTCGGAGGGGGCAGGAAGCTTTCTTT.

The chain joins TRBV5-1 to TRBJ1-4, with D unresolved. V was trimmed by 4 bases and J by 5 bases, leaving 15 bases between them. Germline assignment: CDR1 SGHRS and CDR2 YFSETQ. The CDR3 runs 15 residues. CDR3 bases: TGCGCCAGCAGCAGGGAGACAAGCCTGAATGAAAAACTGTTTTTT. Residues: CASSRETSLNEKLFF.

This clone was observed a handful of times. The V gene is TRBV2, the J gene TRBJ1-1, with a weak D call TRBD1 (6 bases). Germline V gene lookup returns CDR1 SNHLY and CDR2 FYNNEI. The CDR3 runs to 12 residues. V was shortened by 7 bases and J by 2 bases, with 8 bases between the two germline ends. The CDR3 nucleotides read TGTGCCAGCAACAGGGCAAACACTGAAGCTTTCTTT. Translation gives CASNRANTEAFF.

The rearrangement joins TRBV10-3 to TRBJ1-5, with no clear D. Deletions cut 11 bases from V and 0 bases from J, with 11 bases between. This CDR3 region has 13 residues. The germline CDR1 and CDR2 sequences are ENHRY and SYGVKD. The CDR3: CASAAYSNQPQHF. For the CDR3, the DNA is TGTGCCTCGGCAGCGTATAGCAATCAGCCCCAGCATTTT.

The J gene is TRBJ1-2, the V gene TRBV2, with TRBD1 identical over 7 bases. V trimming: 5 bases; J trimming: 5 bases; junction bases outside the gene matches: 2. The germline gives CDR1 SNHLY, CDR2 FYNNEI. The CDR3 contains 12 residues. The CDR3 coding sequence is TGTGCCAGCAGTAGACAGGGATATGGCTACACCTTC. Translation gives CASSRQGYGYTF.